This section outlines one TCR beta chain sequence together with its context. TCRdb's copy holds only in-frame clones and misses some; the assay was immunoSEQ multiplex PCR. The table includes 65,000 to 70,000 clones, roughly four fifths detected once. These data originate in a study of OX40 agonist ivuxolimab in advanced cancers. Study-level information: The eligibility criteria allowed prior anti-PD-1, anti-PD-L1 or anti-CTLA-4 therapy, and 40% had some.

This CDR3 comprises 19 residues. Trimming removed 4 bases from V and 6 bases from J; junction bases left unmatched: 21. CDR1 and CDR2 (germline): MDHEN, SYDVKM. Autoimmune disease history or systemic immunosuppression was exclusionary. The gene calls are TRBV28 and TRBJ1-2; TRBD1 matches 9 bases. Material: CD4+ or CD8+ T cells sorted from blood, obtained in a trial of the OX40 agonist ivuxolimab. The sequence was collected from an adult with an advanced solid tumor such as melanoma, head and neck, liver or kidney cancer. In DNA form, the CDR3 reads TGTGCCAGCAGTTACGCCCTCTCGCGACAGGGGGGATTGAGGGATGGCTACACCTTC. Translation: CASSYALSRQGGLRDGYTF.